Each of the 31 T cell receptor beta chains below was sequenced from the same sample in a study of blood T cells in healthy people across ages. Together with a sample-barcoded 5' primer, a J-beta primer mix was included in a second PCR lasting about 7 to 11 cycles. TCRdb reprocessed the 5' RACE reads with MiXCR, giving one entry per CDR3 protein. The table lists 1.5 million to 2 million distinct CDR3 sequences, roughly 30% of them singletons. The specimen was blood. These TCRs come from a woman under 40 in good health.

The V and J genes are TRBV7-2 and TRBJ2-1, with D tentatively TRBD2 (6 bases). Germline CDR1 and CDR2: SGHTA and FQGNSA. V was clipped by 2 bases and J by 6 bases, with 17 bases between them. The CDR3 has 16 residues. The CDR3 loop is CASSLRERGLSNEQFF. The CDR3 nucleotides are TGTGCCAGCAGCTTACGGGAACGGGGGTTAAGCAATGAGCAGTTCTTC. The full variable domain, in which reference TRBV7-2 and TRBJ2-1 provide the parts outside the CDR3, is GAGVSQSPSNKVTEKGKDVELRCDPISGHTALYWYRQSLGQGLEFLIYFQGNSAPDKSGLPSDRFSAERTGGSVSTLTIQRTQQEDSAVYLCASSLRERGLSNEQFFGPGTRLTVL.

CDR3 in DNA: TGTGCCAGCCAGGAAAAAGGACAGGTATACAATGAGCAGTTCTTC. Protein product: CASQEKGQVYNEQFF. The J gene is TRBJ2-1, the V gene TRBV2; 7 bases align to TRBD1. This CDR3 comprises 15 residues. Unmatched junction bases numbered 11, after V lost 8 bases and J lost 4 bases. Germline assignment: CDR1 SNHLY and CDR2 FYNNEI.

The chain is built from TRBV7-3 and TRBJ2-1; 7 bases are shared with TRBD2. V gave up 5 bases and J gave up 12 bases; unmatched junction bases: 19. Germline values: CDR1 SGHTA, CDR2 FQGTGA. CDR3 length: 16 residues. The CDR3 DNA reads as TGTGCCAGCAGCCCCTTTGGGGATAGCGGGCCCATGGCGCAGTTCTTC. Translated: CASSPFGDSGPMAQFF.

This sequence joins TRBV2 and TRBJ1-2; D remains ambiguous. Germline-derived CDR1 and CDR2 are SNHLY and FYNNEI. V lost 5 bases and J 10 bases, leaving 11 bases between the germline ends. CDR3 size: 11 residues. CDR3 protein: CASSYLDSYTF. The CDR3 DNA sequence: TGTGCCAGCAGTTATTTAGACTCCTACACCTTC. Supplemented by reference TRBV2 and TRBJ1-2, the full variable domain reads EPEVTQTPSHQVTQMGQEVILRCVPISNHLYFYWYRQILGQKVEFLVSFYNNEISEKSEIFDDQFSVERPDGSNFTLKIRSTKLEDSAMYFCASSYLDSYTFGSGTRLTVV.

On this clonotype: At one of its ends the junction is not consistent with the germline gene, which may arise from a read error. The chain has TRBV9 and TRBJ1-1; D remains ambiguous. Germline CDR1 reads SGDLS; CDR2 reads YYNGEE. The CDR3 covers 13 residues. The CDR3 loop reads CASSVGPGVEVFF. CDR3 bases: TGTGCCAGCAGCGTAGGGCCCGGGGTTGAAGTTTTCTTT.

As for this clonotype: This may be a read error: a much more frequent sequence differs by one nucleotide. J is TRBJ2-5 and V is TRBV28, with TRBD2 matching over 13 bases. V lost 6 bases and J lost 11; bases outside the gene matches: 18. The CDR3 has 17 amino acids. Germline values: CDR1 MDHEN, CDR2 SYDVKM. DNA of the CDR3: TGTGCCAGCAGCGCCCTTCTTACTAGCGGGAGGGACTATGAGCAGTACTTC. Translating it yields CASSALLTSGRDYEQYF.

With regard to this clonotype: Because it lacks the conserved phenylalanine or tryptophan at the end, this CDR3 is likely a read error. V gene TRBV11-2 combines with J gene TRBJ2-3; D may be TRBD2 (6 bases). V shed 4 bases and J shed 2 bases, with 19 bases lying between them. The CDR3 consists of 17 residues. Germline loops: CDR1 SGHAT, CDR2 FQNNGV. CDR3 nucleotides: TGTGCCAGCAGCTCCCAGGAGGGGCGGATGATCACAGATACGCAGTATTGT. This codes for CASSSQEGRMITDTQYC.

The genes are TRBV11-2 and TRBJ2-5; the match to TRBD2 covers 14 bases. V shed 3 bases, J shed 12 bases, and the junction held 6 bases outside the gene matches. CDR3 size: 14 residues. Germline CDR1 reads SGHAT; CDR2 reads FQNNGV. The CDR3 protein is CASSFGLAGGDEYF. CDR3 DNA sequence: TGTGCCAGCAGCTTTGGACTAGCGGGGGGAGACGAGTACTTC.

The V and J genes are TRBV6-1 and TRBJ2-7; the match to TRBD1 covers 7 bases. This CDR3 spans 16 amino acids. V shed 4 bases, J shed 2 bases, and the junction held 11 bases outside the gene matches. Looked up from germline, CDR1 is MNHNS and CDR2 is SASEGT. CDR3 sequence reads: CASSATGTASPYEQYF. Here the CDR3 DNA reads TGTGCCAGCAGTGCAACCGGGACAGCGAGCCCCTACGAGCAGTACTTC.

This chain links TRBV3-1 with TRBJ1-2; the D is unclear. CDR3 length: 13 residues. Germline-derived CDR1 and CDR2 are LGHDT and YNNKEL (reference sequence). Trimming shortened V by 4 bases and J by 7 bases, and 13 bases separated the two germline ends. CDR3: CASSRVSPGGYTF. DNA for the CDR3: TGTGCCAGCAGCCGGGTTAGCCCCGGTGGCTACACCTTC.

This clonotype has a count of ten or more. The V gene is TRBV28, the J gene TRBJ2-7; unclear D gene. The length of the CDR3 is 16 residues. Trimming stripped 3 bases from V and 5 bases from J, with 20 bases between. Germline V lookup: CDR1 MDHEN, CDR2 SYDVKM. The CDR3 coding sequence is TGTGCCAGCAGTTTGCCCCCACAGTTCCGTCGGGACGAGCAGTACTTC. Translated, it gives CASSLPPQFRRDEQYF.

Comment on this clonotype: A much larger clone sits a single nucleotide away, making a read error possible. The chain is built from TRBV13 and TRBJ2-1, with 13 bases aligning to TRBD2. The germline CDR1 and CDR2 sequences are PRHDT and FYEKMQ (reference sequence). This CDR3 is built from 17 residues. Trimming removed 5 bases from V and 7 bases from J; junction bases left unmatched: 11. Here the CDR3 reads CASSLRTSGSVRNEQFF. CDR3 nucleotides: TGTGCCAGCAGCCTTAGGACTAGCGGGAGTGTGCGAAATGAGCAGTTCTTC.

The chain combines TRBV6-1 with TRBJ2-1, with TRBD1 matching 8 bases. Germline V gene sequence: CDR1 MNHNS, CDR2 SASEGT. Trimming at V came to 9 bases and at J to 0 bases, leaving 7 bases not matched to a gene. The CDR3 spans 15 residues. CDR3 DNA sequence: TGTGCCAGTACAAGACAGGGGCCCTCCTACAATGAGCAGTTCTTC. Translation: CASTRQGPSYNEQFF.

This clonotype was recorded a few times. This sequence joins TRBV29-1 and TRBJ2-3; D possibly corresponds to TRBD1 (5 bases). From germline, CDR1 is SQVTM and CDR2 ANQGSEA. The CDR3 totals 12 residues. V lost 7 bases to trimming and J lost 5 bases, with 13 bases between them. In DNA, the CDR3 is TGCAGCGCCATAAGGGGTGAAGATACGCAGTATTTT. Amino acid sequence: CSAIRGEDTQYF.

This clonotype was picked up a small number of times. The J gene is TRBJ2-7, the V gene TRBV7-2, with 7 bases matching TRBD2. The J segment lost 4 bases and the V segment lost 1 base, leaving 10 bases of the junction unmatched. The CDR3 is 16 residues long. Germline V gives CDR1 SGHTA, CDR2 FQGNSA. DNA for the CDR3: TGTGCCAGCAGCTTAGGGGGGACTACCCGACCTTACGAGCAGTACTTC. This gives the protein CASSLGGTTRPYEQYF.

This clonotype has only a few counts. This chain links TRBV20-1 with TRBJ2-1; a weak D match, TRBD2 (5 bases). Germline V gene sequence: CDR1 DFQATT, CDR2 SNEGSKA (reference sequence). The CDR3 spans 13 residues. With 3 bases removed from V and 6 bases from J, the gap between germline ends came to 12 bases. CDR3 sequence reads: CSASPSGGNEQFF. Here the CDR3 DNA reads TGCAGTGCTAGCCCCTCAGGAGGCAATGAGCAGTTCTTC.

This clonotype was picked up many times. The CDR3 DNA sequence: TGTGCCAGCAGCTTTCGGGGGGAGGAGACCCAGTACTTC. Protein: CASSFRGEETQYF. The genes are TRBV5-6 and TRBJ2-5; 7 bases line up with TRBD2. Germline V gene data show CDR1 as SGHDT and CDR2 as YYEEEE. The CDR3 extends over 13 amino acids. V was clipped by 2 bases and J by 5 bases; unmatched bases: 3.

The chain joins TRBV3-1 to TRBJ2-2; no definite D call. This CDR3 has 18 residues. V was trimmed by 0 bases and J by 6 bases, leaving 20 bases between them. Per the germline V gene, CDR1 is LGHDT and CDR2 is YNNKEL (reference sequence). The CDR3 nucleotides read TGTGCCAGCAGCCAAGAAAGAGTAAAGGAAAAGTTGGCCGGGGAGCTGTTTTTT. Protein product: CASSQERVKEKLAGELFF. Filled out from reference TRBV3-1 and TRBJ2-2, the complete variable domain reads DTAVSQTPKYLVTQMGNDKSIKCEQNLGHDTMYWYKQDSKKFLKIMFSYNNKELIINETVPNRFSPKSPDKAHLNLHINSLELGDSAVYFCASSQERVKEKLAGELFFGEGSRLTVL.

CDR3 amino acids: CATSRDAGARNEQFF. DNA for the CDR3: TGTGCCACCAGCAGAGACGCGGGGGCCAGGAATGAGCAGTTCTTC. This rearrangement joins TRBV15 to TRBJ2-1, with D perhaps matching TRBD2 (7 bases). V lost 0 bases and J 7 bases, leaving 13 bases between the germline ends. CDR3 length: 15 amino acids. CDR1 is LNHNV and CDR2 is YYDKDF in the germline V gene (reference sequence).

J is TRBJ2-2 and V is TRBV7-3; D unresolved. Germline V CDR1 and CDR2: SGHTA, FQGTGA. V was shortened by 5 bases and J by 7 bases, with 8 bases between the two germline ends. CDR3 length: 12 residues. The CDR3 nucleotides are TGTGCCAGCAGCCAACTGTACGGGGAGCTGTTTTTT. Encoded protein: CASSQLYGELFF.

The gene calls are TRBV5-1 and TRBJ2-5; D call uncertain. The CDR3 totals 13 residues. Trimming took off 4 bases at V and 3 bases at J, with 10 bases between the two ends. Per the germline V gene, CDR1 is SGHRS and CDR2 is YFSETQ. The CDR3 loop reads CASSETVEETQYF. CDR3 sequence (DNA): TGCGCCAGCAGCGAGACGGTTGAAGAGACCCAGTACTTC.

There are a few counts of this clonotype. V is TRBV20-1 and J is TRBJ2-2, with TRBD1 as a possible D gene (6 bases). This CDR3 contains 15 residues. Germline V lookup: CDR1 DFQATT, CDR2 SNEGSKA (reference sequence). Trimming left V 0 bases short and J 1 base short, with 9 bases between. The DNA of the CDR3 is TGCAGTGCTAGAGAACAGGGCGGGAACACCGGGGAGCTGTTTTTT. This gives the protein CSAREQGGNTGELFF.

This clonotype was recorded a few times. The chain is built from TRBV28 and TRBJ2-3; D gene ambiguous. V gave up 8 bases and J gave up 0 bases, with 12 bases separating them. The CDR3 has 14 amino acids. CDR1 and CDR2 from the germline V gene are MDHEN and SYDVKM. CDR3 DNA: TGTGCCAGCTCCCACCCGGCTAGCACAGATACGCAGTATTTT. It encodes CASSHPASTDTQYF.

This chain links TRBV9 with TRBJ2-3; D is unclear. V was pared by 4 bases and J by 0 bases, with 15 bases between. Germline CDR1 SGDLS, CDR2 YYNGEE. The CDR3 loop spans 16 amino acids. CDR3 in DNA: TGTGCCAGCAGCCCTTATAGGAGCCCTAGCACAGATACGCAGTATTTT. Protein product: CASSPYRSPSTDTQYF.

This clonotype was seen many times. The chain joins TRBV12-3 or TRBV12-4 to TRBJ2-1; 11 bases line up with TRBD2. V shed 2 bases and J 14 bases; nucleotides not matched to a gene: 5. This CDR3 spans 13 amino acids. The CDR3, as DNA: TGTGCCAGCAGTTTATCTAGCGGGGGGCGGGAGTTCTTC. Translation: CASSLSSGGREFF.

This clonotype was counted only a few times. The rearrangement uses TRBV6-1 and TRBJ1-2; D uncertain. Trimming cost V 6 bases and J 4 bases, with 12 bases left between them. CDR3 size: 13 residues. CDR1 is MNHNS and CDR2 is SASEGT in the germline V gene. CDR3: CASSTDPLYGYTF. As DNA, the CDR3 is TGTGCCAGCAGCACAGACCCTCTCTATGGCTACACCTTC.

This clonotype was seen a few times. J is TRBJ2-7 and V is TRBV3-1; possibly TRBD1 for D (6 bases). CDR3 size: 14 residues. Trimming removed 2 bases from V and 2 bases from J, with 10 bases in between. Germline CDR1 and CDR2: LGHDT and YNNKEL (reference sequence). The CDR3 region is CASSQTGQTYEQYF. The DNA of the CDR3 is TGTGCCAGCAGCCAAACAGGGCAAACCTACGAGCAGTACTTC.

This clonotype occurred a few times. This rearrangement joins TRBV6-5 to TRBJ2-1; D gene ambiguous. This CDR3 has 15 residues. Between the trimmed V and J ends, which lost 0 bases and 6 bases, there was a span of 12 bases. CDR1 is MNHEY, CDR2 SVGAGI, per germline. CDR3 nucleotides: TGTGCCAGCAGTTACTCGTTGACCCAGATCAATGAGCAGTTCTTC. Its protein product is CASSYSLTQINEQFF.

V and J are TRBV2 and TRBJ2-1, with unresolved D. V shed 7 bases and J shed 5 bases, with 18 bases lying between them. CDR3 length: 15 amino acids. Germline loops: CDR1 SNHLY, CDR2 FYNNEI. CDR3 loop: CASKVEANNNNEQFF. Written as DNA, the CDR3 is TGTGCCAGCAAGGTAGAAGCGAATAACAACAATGAGCAGTTCTTC.

The chain combines TRBV13 with TRBJ1-5, with a possible D match to TRBD1 (5 bases). The V and J ends lost 2 bases and 6 bases respectively, with 14 bases between them. Germline loops: CDR1 PRHDT, CDR2 FYEKMQ (reference sequence). The CDR3 has 15 amino acids. The chain's CDR3 is CASSLSGGGRQPQHF. In DNA form, the CDR3 reads TGTGCCAGCAGCTTATCGGGTGGGGGTCGTCAGCCCCAGCATTTT.

V usage is TRBV9 and J usage is TRBJ2-4, with 7 bases aligning to TRBD2. The end of the DNA fits TRBJ2-7 better, so the J call may be wrong. This CDR3 is 14 amino acids long. Germline CDR1 is SGDLS and CDR2 is YYNGEE. The CDR3: CASSVEGRVNEQYF. For the CDR3, the DNA is TGTGCCAGCAGCGTAGAAGGGAGGGTGAACGAGCAGTACTTC.